This note documents a single TCR beta chain sequence. This entry belongs to a study of blood T cell repertoires in COVID-19. Looking at the study overall: T cells, B-cell-depleted T cells, or PBMCs supplied cDNA or gDNA.

The protocol was immunoSEQ multiplex PCR, while the TCRdb copy is restricted to in-frame clones and leaves out a portion. Of 150,000 to 200,000 clones listed, about 89% were seen once; the top ten hold around 2.5%. Germline values: CDR1 SGHAT, CDR2 FQNNGV. V was cut by 5 bases and J by 4 bases, with 17 bases left in between. The length of the CDR3 is 15 residues. The TCR comes from a man in his forties with active or convalescent COVID-19. The rearrangement links TRBV11-2 to TRBJ1-2; D perhaps matches TRBD1 (6 bases). Sample: peripheral blood. The chain's CDR3 is CASSPHQGIVYGYTF. CDR3 DNA sequence: TGTGCCAGCAGCCCCCATCAGGGGATTGTCTATGGCTACACCTTC.